Listed below are T cell receptor beta chains from one sample, sequenced in a study of T cell responses to AZD1222 COVID-19 vaccine. Some clones are missing from TCRdb's copy, which holds only in-frame ones; the method was immunoSEQ multiplex PCR. The sample includes 100,000 to 150,000 clones, about nine tenths of them seen just once. Sequenced material: peripheral blood, taken on day 0 of AZD1222 vaccination. Receptors were obtained from an adult in good health. Both conserved end residues are part of each CDR3. A D gene is named only where the DNA matches it firmly. Only some rows state a clone size, as once, few, many or a class for expanded clones.

size: -
D: TRBD1
V: TRBV10-3
J: TRBJ1-5
CDR3: CAISPDRVNQPQHF
DNA: TGTGCCATCAGTCCAGACAGGGTCAATCAGCCCCAGCATTTT

size: -
D: -
V: TRBV5-1
J: TRBJ1-2
CDR3: CASSSNPGEDYGYTF
DNA: TGCGCCAGCAGCTCAAACCCGGGAGAGGACTATGGCTACACCTTC

size: -
D: -
V: TRBV2
J: TRBJ1-2
CDR3: CASTEGFPNYGYTF
DNA: TGTGCCAGCACAGAGGGATTCCCGAACTATGGCTACACCTTC

size: -
D: TRBD1
V: TRBV20-1
J: TRBJ1-6
CDR3: CSASPTGTGGYSYNSPLHF
DNA: TGCAGTGCTAGTCCAACCGGGACAGGGGGCTACTCCTATAATTCACCCCTCCACTTT

size: once
D: -
V: TRBV2
J: TRBJ2-5
CDR3: CASSEKRLNRETQYF
DNA: TGTGCCAGCAGTGAAAAGAGGCTTAACCGAGAGACCCAGTACTTC

size: -
D: TRBD2
V: TRBV6-5
J: TRBJ2-5
CDR3: CASSQISGGAGTQYF
DNA: TGTGCCAGCAGCCAGATCAGCGGGGGGGCCGGGACCCAGTACTTC

size: -
D: -
V: TRBV4-3
J: TRBJ2-2
CDR3: CASRADRSAGTGELFF
DNA: TGCGCCAGCAGGGCGGACAGGTCAGCGGGCACCGGGGAGCTGTTTTTT

size: -
D: -
V: TRBV4-2
J: TRBJ1-1
CDR3: CASSQNQGRETEAFF
DNA: TGTGCCAGCAGCCAAAACCAGGGGCGAGAGACTGAAGCTTTCTTT

size: -
D: TRBD1
V: TRBV5-1
J: TRBJ1-2
CDR3: CASSLYTGTGEAYTF
DNA: TGCGCCAGCAGCCTATACACCGGGACAGGGGAAGCCTACACCTTC

size: -
D: TRBD1
V: TRBV28
J: TRBJ1-6
CDR3: CASKGQGSSPLHF
DNA: TGTGCCAGTAAAGGACAGGGGAGTTCACCCCTCCACTTT

size: -
D: -
V: TRBV4-3
J: TRBJ1-1
CDR3: CASSQEAAGDTEAFF
DNA: TGCGCCAGCAGCCAAGAAGCGGCAGGGGACACTGAAGCTTTCTTT

size: -
D: -
V: TRBV10-2
J: TRBJ1-6
CDR3: CASSDTQGSGSSPLHF
DNA: TGCGCCAGCAGCGATACACAGGGTAGTGGAAGCTCACCCCTCCACTTT

size: -
D: -
V: TRBV4-3
J: TRBJ1-2
CDR3: CASSQEWRVNYGYTF
DNA: TGCGCCAGCAGCCAAGAATGGCGGGTTAACTATGGCTACACCTTC

size: -
D: TRBD1
V: TRBV7-2
J: TRBJ2-1
CDR3: CASSGSLTGGYNEQFF
DNA: TGTGCCAGCAGCGGATCTCTGACAGGGGGTTACAATGAGCAGTTCTTC

size: -
D: -
V: TRBV7-2
J: TRBJ1-3
CDR3: CASSLADRSRSGNTIYF
DNA: TGTGCCAGCAGCTTAGCCGACAGAAGTCGCTCTGGAAACACCATATATTTT

size: -
D: -
V: TRBV28
J: TRBJ1-4
CDR3: CASIKGRNEKLFF
DNA: TGTGCCAGCATCAAAGGGAGGAATGAAAAACTGTTTTTT

size: -
D: -
V: TRBV6-5
J: TRBJ1-6
CDR3: CAVIGGSYNSPLHF
DNA: TGTGCCGTAATAGGGGGGTCCTATAATTCACCCCTCCACTTT

size: -
D: -
V: TRBV7-2
J: TRBJ1-1
CDR3: CASSLTGSGDTEAFF
DNA: TGTGCCAGCAGCTTAACAGGGAGTGGGGACACTGAAGCTTTCTTT

size: -
D: -
V: TRBV6-5
J: TRBJ1-1
CDR3: CASSSPADGNTEAFF
DNA: TGTGCCAGCAGTTCCCCAGCGGACGGGAACACTGAAGCTTTCTTT

size: -
D: -
V: TRBV7-4
J: TRBJ2-7
CDR3: CASLYDGGRPYYEQYF
DNA: TGTGCCAGCCTCTACGATGGGGGACGCCCTTACTACGAGCAGTACTTC

size: -
D: -
V: TRBV6-1
J: TRBJ1-1
CDR3: CASSERALGSAEAFF
DNA: TGTGCCAGCAGTGAACGAGCCCTCGGGTCCGCTGAAGCTTTCTTT

size: -
D: -
V: TRBV28
J: TRBJ1-1
CDR3: CASSLTNTEAFF
DNA: TGTGCCAGCAGTCTGACGAACACTGAAGCTTTCTTT

size: -
D: -
V: TRBV28
J: TRBJ1-5
CDR3: CASRSQGYSNQPQHF
DNA: TGTGCCAGCAGATCACAGGGATATAGCAATCAGCCCCAGCATTTT

size: -
D: -
V: TRBV25-1
J: TRBJ1-2
CDR3: CASSKTVSSYGYTF
DNA: TGTGCCAGCAGCAAGACAGTTTCCAGCTATGGCTACACCTTC

size: once
D: -
V: TRBV18
J: TRBJ1-1
CDR3: CASSLSQGRVNAEAFF
DNA: TGTGCCAGCTCCCTCTCGCAGGGGCGCGTTAACGCTGAAGCTTTCTTT

size: -
D: -
V: TRBV5-8
J: TRBJ2-1
CDR3: CASSLALRSLNNEQFF
DNA: TGTGCCAGCAGCTTGGCCCTGAGGTCGTTGAACAATGAGCAGTTCTTC

size: -
D: TRBD2
V: TRBV5-4
J: TRBJ2-1
CDR3: CASSSQLTSGAYNEQFF
DNA: TGTGCCAGCAGCTCCCAACTGACTAGCGGGGCCTACAATGAGCAGTTCTTC

size: -
D: -
V: TRBV7-6
J: TRBJ2-7
CDR3: CASSLEQGYEQYF
DNA: TGTGCCAGCAGCTTAGAACAGGGCTACGAGCAGTACTTC

size: -
D: TRBD1
V: TRBV7-2
J: TRBJ1-5
CDR3: CASSFTGGDQPQHF
DNA: TGTGCCAGCAGCTTTACAGGGGGGGATCAGCCCCAGCATTTT

size: -
D: -
V: TRBV28
J: TRBJ1-1
CDR3: CASEREGTEAFF
DNA: TGTGCCAGCGAAAGGGAGGGAACTGAAGCTTTCTTT

size: -
D: -
V: TRBV7-2
J: TRBJ2-5
CDR3: CASSSGQMAQETQYF
DNA: TGTGCCAGCAGCTCCGGCCAGATGGCTCAAGAGACCCAGTACTTC

size: once
D: TRBD2
V: TRBV2
J: TRBJ2-1
CDR3: CASSKGLTDNNEQFF
DNA: TGTGCCAGCAGTAAGGGACTAACCGATAACAATGAGCAGTTCTTC

size: -
D: TRBD1
V: TRBV28
J: TRBJ2-5
CDR3: CASALRGRQTQYF
DNA: TGTGCCAGCGCACTCAGGGGGCGACAGACCCAGTACTTC

size: once
D: TRBD1
V: TRBV28
J: TRBJ1-1
CDR3: CASRSRDRAEAFF
DNA: TGTGCCAGCAGATCCCGGGACAGGGCTGAAGCTTTCTTT

size: -
D: TRBD1
V: TRBV29-1
J: TRBJ1-4
CDR3: CSPGQGREEKLFF
DNA: TGCAGCCCCGGACAGGGGCGGGAGGAAAAACTGTTTTTT

size: -
D: -
V: TRBV2
J: TRBJ2-7
CDR3: CASSARLGGGEQYF
DNA: TGTGCCAGCAGTGCTAGACTAGGAGGCGGCGAGCAGTACTTC

size: -
D: -
V: TRBV19
J: TRBJ1-2
CDR3: CASSVDSYGYTF
DNA: TGTGCCAGTAGTGTTGACAGCTATGGCTACACCTTC

size: -
D: TRBD1
V: TRBV29-1
J: TRBJ2-7
CDR3: CSVEGTGGSYEQYF
DNA: TGCAGCGTTGAGGGGACAGGGGGCTCCTACGAGCAGTACTTC

size: -
D: -
V: TRBV7-9
J: TRBJ1-1
CDR3: CASSLRDGPNTEAFF
DNA: TGTGCCAGCAGCCTAAGGGACGGACCAAACACTGAAGCTTTCTTT

size: -
D: -
V: TRBV6-5
J: TRBJ2-3
CDR3: CASNEPSTDTQYF
DNA: TGTGCCAGCAACGAACCCAGCACAGATACGCAGTATTTT

size: once
D: -
V: TRBV11-2
J: TRBJ1-2
CDR3: CASRSLTNYGYTF
DNA: TGTGCCAGCAGGTCCTTGACTAACTATGGCTACACCTTC

size: -
D: TRBD1
V: TRBV19
J: TRBJ1-1
CDR3: CASSLQGAYTEAFF
DNA: TGTGCCAGTAGTTTACAGGGGGCATACACTGAAGCTTTCTTT

size: -
D: -
V: TRBV7-2
J: TRBJ1-6
CDR3: CASSRNTNSPLHF
DNA: TGTGCCAGCAGCCGAAACACTAATTCACCCCTCCACTTT

size: -
D: -
V: TRBV5-1
J: TRBJ1-6
CDR3: CASSESSSYNSPLHF
DNA: TGCGCCAGCAGCGAATCAAGCTCCTATAATTCACCCCTCCACTTT

size: -
D: -
V: TRBV4-2
J: TRBJ2-1
CDR3: CASSQAGGQGSEQFF
DNA: TGTGCCAGCAGCCAAGCGGGGGGCCAAGGTTCTGAGCAGTTCTTC